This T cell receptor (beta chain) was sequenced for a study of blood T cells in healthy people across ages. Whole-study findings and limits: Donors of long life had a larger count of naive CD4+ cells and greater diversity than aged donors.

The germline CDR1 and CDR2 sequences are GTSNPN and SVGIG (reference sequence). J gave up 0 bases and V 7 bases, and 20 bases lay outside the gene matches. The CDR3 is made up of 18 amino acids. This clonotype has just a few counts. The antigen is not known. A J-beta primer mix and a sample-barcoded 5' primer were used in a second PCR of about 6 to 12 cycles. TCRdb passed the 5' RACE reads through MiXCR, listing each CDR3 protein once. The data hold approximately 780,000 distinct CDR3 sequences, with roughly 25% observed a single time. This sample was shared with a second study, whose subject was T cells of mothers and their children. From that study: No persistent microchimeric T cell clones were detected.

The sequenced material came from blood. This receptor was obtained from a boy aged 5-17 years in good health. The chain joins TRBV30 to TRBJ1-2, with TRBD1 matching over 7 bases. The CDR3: CASILRAGGALTNYGYTF. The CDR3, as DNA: TGTGCCTCCATCCTCCGGGCAGGGGGAGCCTTAACTAACTATGGCTACACCTTC.